Described below is a single T cell receptor (beta chain) sequence and its context. No cognate antigen has been identified for it. No base-level quality is on record; no much larger clone is a single base apart. The sample is drawn from a study of cytomegalovirus exposure and HLA in healthy donors listed by TCRdb under 2017. About the study as a whole: An earlier analysis of approximately 640 of the donors reported 250 to 300 Gb of sequence data and some 120 million unique TCR beta sequences from 150 million to 200 million T cells. A separate validation cohort of 100 to 150 different subjects was used in addition to the 666-subject first cohort. A later analysis re-analyzed previously published TCR beta repertoires from 600 to 850 donors and added high-resolution HLA genotyping to study TCR occurrence patterns. A later genetic analysis used genome-wide SNP genotypes for about 55% of the 666 donors, treating that subset as a discovery cohort. Of the roughly 400 genotyped donors, over 80% were placed in the genetic ancestry cluster associated with self-reported Caucasian donors. An early release that covered about 600 HLA-typed donors contained approximately 290 gigabases of sequencing data and tens of millions of unique TCR sequences. The number of typed donors differed by locus: about 620-640 for A, B, C, DRB1 and DQB1; some 500 for DQA1; approximately 610 for DPA1; and 450 to 480 for DPB1. The study aimed to test whether signatures of past pathogen exposure could be identified by cataloging public T cell receptors. On average, 235,054 unique TCR beta nucleotide sequences were sequenced per donor among about 400 genotyped donors of the cohort, with roughly 18% of those sequences being non-productive. An earlier analysis of 587 of the donors applied high-throughput TCR beta sequencing to assess whether each TCR beta V gene segment acted as functional or pseudogenic. Both class I and class II loci were covered by HLA typing, at four-digit resolution. Donor age, sex, ethnicity and CMV serostatus were collected together with the repertoire data. Roughly five DR-DQ haplotypes were handled as single units for association and clustering because linkage in the cohort was strong. Every repertoire in the discovery cohort had been generated on one and the same sequencing platform. Rather than drawing on any new phenotypic data, the later analysis identified candidate immune exposures from TCR beta sequences and the way those sequences occurred across donors. The study combined high-throughput TCR immunosequencing, statistical association of individual TCRs with disease status, and machine learning to predict cytomegalovirus infection status. Using immunosequencing, the study profiled T cell repertoires from about 650 subjects and related those repertoires to cytomegalovirus serostatus.

The cohort consisted of 666 healthy bone marrow donors. At the time of sampling, every cohort member was nominally healthy, though immune exposures that went unrecorded were likely present. The donor was CMV seronegative and belonged to the group of 352 seronegative cohort members. A peripheral blood sample was provided by each donor, and peripheral blood mononuclear cells were used for TCR beta sequencing. Genomic DNA extraction from the blood cell samples was performed with the Qiagen DNeasy Blood Extraction Kit. Results the study describes overall, beyond this receptor: When HLA alleles, especially DR and DQ, strongly co-occurred, TCR associations were difficult to assign to individual alleles. A group of highly shared sequence variants was considered likely to be a technical artifact of the sequencing pipeline. A further reported finding was that TCR beta sequences accurately predicted the HLA-A and HLA-B alleles for most subjects in the first cohort. Some IMGT-functional V segments, including TRBV6-2 and TRBV6-3, could not be told apart with the 87-base-pair reads, so those segments were excluded. Specific HLA alleles were associated with more than 15,000 TCR beta sequences at a false discovery rate of 0.05 in a later analysis. Most TCR sequences were observed very rarely across donors, whereas some public TCRs were present in many individuals. Because counts were too low, around 17 rarely observed V segments, including chromosome 9 orphons, were left out of the earlier analysis of about 620 of the donors. Roughly uniform sequencing depth across donors was assumed in presence/absence analyses, although this assumption may not hold. Because HLA typing was missing for some donors at each locus, association tests included only the typed subset. The authors suggested that the approach could potentially be generalized to other disease states and immunological phenotypes. In a later analysis, HLA-associated TCR beta chains were found to be more clonally expanded and to have lower generation probabilities than equally common non-associated chains. An earlier analysis of around 500 of the donors showed that most TCR beta V segments appeared in productive rearrangements either about 87% or about 30% of the time, which broadly matched IMGT annotations. Several of the top co-occurrence clusters appeared to be linked to parvovirus B19, influenza, CMV and Epstein-Barr virus, according to a later analysis. Correlated functional status among segregating V segments might be attributable to linkage disequilibrium, but an unknown experimental factor could not be ruled out. In the study, around 160 TCR beta chains were listed as associated with cytomegalovirus. A later genetic analysis reported fewer N-insertions in productive TCRs among donors in an Asian-associated ancestry cluster than the roughly 690-donor mean. Cytomegalovirus status was reported to be diagnosed by the classifier with high specificity and sensitivity in both the original and validation cohorts. In a later analysis, most CMV-associated TCR beta chains were found to appear HLA-restricted, with HLA associations seemingly driven largely by CMV exposure. A few of the identified cytomegalovirus-associated TCR beta chains were confirmed in vitro to be specific for cytomegalovirus antigens. V-gene and J-gene trimming of TCR beta chains was associated with a missense DCLRE1C variant in a later genetic analysis, and the association was replicated in an independent cohort. A later analysis found that TCR association rates varied across HLA loci, with DRB1 alleles showing the most associated TCRs and HLA-C alleles the fewest. In this cohort, only TCR beta chains were sequenced, and detectable features were limited by the absence of alpha or paired-chain data. The only immune exposure information available for the cohort was CMV serostatus.

Via the germline V gene, CDR1 is MDHEN and CDR2 SYDVKM. From its cysteine to its phenylalanine, the CDR3 spans 14 amino acids. CDR3 DNA only is kept here, 42 bases in frame from base 1. V lost 7 bases and J lost 6 bases; the stretch between them is 18 bases long. Receptor amplification or capture employed the immunoSEQ multiplex PCR assay. For the multiplex PCR, a mixture combining 60 forward primers for TCR Vbeta segments and 13 reverse primers for TCR Jbeta segments was used. Amplification of the CDR3 region of rearranged TCR beta genes was performed with a multiplex PCR assay on genomic DNA. On the Illumina HiSeq System, the amplified TCR beta libraries were sequenced as 87-base-pair reads. The paper's data handling went like this. In a later analysis, some 80 million unique TCR beta chains were counted across the roughly 610 repertoires, and roughly 11 million of these chains were shared by at least two donors. Raw reads were error-corrected and collapsed into unique sequences by a nearest-neighbor algorithm in which closely related sequences were merged to remove PCR and sequencing errors. V, D and J gene segments were assigned by aligning CDR3 sequences to IMGT reference sequences. For a sequence to be retained, a match of at least six nucleotides was required to both a V gene segment and a J gene segment. A rearrangement was called productive if the CDR3 had no stop codons and remained in frame with V and J, and every other rearrangement was called non-productive. CDR3 was defined according to IMGT convention as the region running from the second conserved V-encoded cysteine to the conserved J-encoded phenylalanine. The earlier analysis of some 540 of the donors excluded any sequence lacking an unambiguous match to a single V gene segment. An earlier analysis of almost 600 of the donors classified V segments as functional when productive rearrangements were above 56.7% and as segregating when the standard deviation between donors was above 5%. To diagnose cytomegalovirus status from the catalog of TCR beta chain sequences, a statistical classification framework was built. In a later analysis, V and J genes were assigned by comparing TCR nucleotide sequences against IMGT/GENE-DB human TR gene sequences. Using the TCRdist pipeline, a later analysis assigned CDR3 sequences along with most-parsimonious VDJ recombination scenarios. In a later analysis, every TCR beta chain was defined by the combination of its CDR3 amino acid sequence and its V-gene family, and reads without a unique V-gene family were dropped. A later analysis removed 592 highly shared, low-generation-probability nucleotide sequences to deal with suspected cross-contamination and a sequencing artifact. A later analysis calculated a clonal expansion index for each public chain from normalized within-repertoire ranks of inferred template counts. A later analysis computed generation probabilities with a VDJ recombination model fitted to out-of-frame rearrangements, and checked the results against IGoR. In a later analysis, hypergeometric tests were used to score TCR-TCR, TCR-HLA and TCR-CMV co-occurrence, with a repertoire-size bias correction applied to TCR pairs. A later analysis estimated false discovery rates by permuting HLA or CMV assignments 20 times. In a later analysis, co-occurring TCRs were grouped using DBSCAN, with TCRdist sequence similarity added in when clustering inside HLA-allele-positive subsets. Repertoires with fewer than 30,000 or more than 120,000 public chains, plus five repertoires with anomalous nucleotide sharing, were excluded from co-occurrence clustering. The source is immuneACCESS, and TCRdb retained only in-frame sequences with V and J called. Part of the clones is not carried over; for the studies checked, unresolved V genes explain less than half of this, and the remainder is unexplained. That table supplies the V and J calls and clone size; D and trimming were determined from the DNA. This sample holds around 270,000 clones; approximately 80% were observed only once. Of the sample, 0.3% falls within the top ten clones.

The chain is made from TRBV28 and TRBJ2-5, and the D gene may be TRBD2, 6 bases matching. This sequence originates from a girl aged 2-10 years in good health and CMV-seronegative. Sequencing used PBMCs. The CDR3 is CASKVGGVEKTQYF. At the DNA level, the sequence is TGTGCCAGCAAGGTGGGGGGAGTGGAGAAGACCCAGTACTTC.